This T cell receptor (beta chain) was sequenced during a study of shared clonotypes between healthy human individuals. Free of recent acute infections or vaccinations, the donors were healthy HIV-negative adults. TCRdb's copy holds only in-frame clones and misses some; the assay was immunoSEQ multiplex PCR. This table has roughly 530,000 clones, about 96% appearing once. The CDR3 contains 16 residues. CDR1 MNHEY and CDR2 SMNVEV come from the germline V gene (reference sequence). Trimming shortened V by 6 bases and J by 5 bases, and 23 bases separated the two germline ends. This TCR was recovered from a woman aged 25 to 45 in good health. Sequencing was performed on naive CD4+ T cells sorted from blood. Subset specified: CD45RA+ positively selected. The rearrangement uses TRBV27 and TRBJ2-7; D perhaps matches TRBD2 (6 bases). The CDR3 here is CASSLTRKFSLDEQYF. Written as DNA, the CDR3 is TGTGCCAGCAGCTTGACTAGGAAATTCTCCCTCGACGAGCAGTACTTC.